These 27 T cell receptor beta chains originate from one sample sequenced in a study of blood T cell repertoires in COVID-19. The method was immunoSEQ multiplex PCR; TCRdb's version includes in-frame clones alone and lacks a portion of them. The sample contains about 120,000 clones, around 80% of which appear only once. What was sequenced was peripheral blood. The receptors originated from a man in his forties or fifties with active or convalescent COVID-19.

This CDR3 reads CASSSKTGLANVLTF. For the CDR3, the DNA is TGTGCCAGCAGCTCGAAGACAGGGCTGGCGAACGTCCTGACTTTC. The chain joins TRBV28 to TRBJ2-6, with 7 bases that match TRBD1. V was pared by 6 bases and J by 10 bases, with 12 bases of the junction left unmatched. There are 15 residues in the CDR3. Per germline, CDR1 MDHEN and CDR2 SYDVKM. Full variable domain (outside the CDR3, taken from reference TRBV28 and TRBJ2-6): DVKVTQSSRYLVKRTGEKVFLECVQDMDHENMFWYRQDPGLGLRLIYFSYDVKMKEKGDIPEGYSVSREKKERFSLILESASTNQTSMYLCASSSKTGLANVLTFGAGSRLTVL.

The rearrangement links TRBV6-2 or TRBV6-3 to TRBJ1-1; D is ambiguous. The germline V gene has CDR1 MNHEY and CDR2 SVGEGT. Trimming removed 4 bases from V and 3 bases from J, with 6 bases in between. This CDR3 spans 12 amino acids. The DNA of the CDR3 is TGTGCCAGCAGTTTCGGGTACACTGAAGCTTTCTTT. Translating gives CASSFGYTEAFF.

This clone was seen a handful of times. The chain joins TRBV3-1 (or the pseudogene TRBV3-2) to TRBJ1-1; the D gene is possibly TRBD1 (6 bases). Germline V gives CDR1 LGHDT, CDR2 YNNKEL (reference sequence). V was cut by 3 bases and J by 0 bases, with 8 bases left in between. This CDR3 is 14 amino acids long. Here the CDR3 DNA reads TGTGCCAGCAGCCAGGCAGGGGTGAACACTGAAGCTTTCTTT. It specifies CASSQAGVNTEAFF.

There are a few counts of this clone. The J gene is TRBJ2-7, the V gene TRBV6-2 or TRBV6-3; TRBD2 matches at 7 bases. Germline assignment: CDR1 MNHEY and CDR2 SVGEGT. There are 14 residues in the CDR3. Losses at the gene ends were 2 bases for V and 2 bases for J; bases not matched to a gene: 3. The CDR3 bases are TGTGCCAGCAGTTACACTGGGGGGGCCTACGAGCAGTACTTC. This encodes CASSYTGGAYEQYF.

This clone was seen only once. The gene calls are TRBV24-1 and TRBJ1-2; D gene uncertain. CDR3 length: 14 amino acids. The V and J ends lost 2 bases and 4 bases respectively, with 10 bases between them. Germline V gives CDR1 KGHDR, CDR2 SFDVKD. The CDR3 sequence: CATSDSEASYGYTF. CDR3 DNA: TGTGCCACCAGTGATTCCGAAGCTAGCTATGGCTACACCTTC.

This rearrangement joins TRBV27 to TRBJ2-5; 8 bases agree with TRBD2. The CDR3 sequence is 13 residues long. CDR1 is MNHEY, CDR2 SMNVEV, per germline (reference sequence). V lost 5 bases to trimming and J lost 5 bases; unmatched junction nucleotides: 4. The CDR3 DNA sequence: TGTGCCAGCAGTAACCTAGCGGGCGAGACCCAGTACTTC. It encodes CASSNLAGETQYF.

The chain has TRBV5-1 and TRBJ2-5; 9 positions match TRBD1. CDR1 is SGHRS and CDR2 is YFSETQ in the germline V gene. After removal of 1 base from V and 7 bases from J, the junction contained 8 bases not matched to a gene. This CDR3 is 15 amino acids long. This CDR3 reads CASSLNGQGRATQYF. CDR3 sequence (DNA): TGCGCCAGCAGCTTGAACGGACAGGGGAGGGCGACCCAGTACTTC.

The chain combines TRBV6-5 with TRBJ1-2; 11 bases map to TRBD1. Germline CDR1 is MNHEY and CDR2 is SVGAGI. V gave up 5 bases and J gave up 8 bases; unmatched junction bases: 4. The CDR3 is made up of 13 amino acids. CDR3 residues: CASSRDRGGGYTF. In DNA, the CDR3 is TGTGCCAGCAGTAGGGACAGGGGGGGCGGCTACACCTTC.

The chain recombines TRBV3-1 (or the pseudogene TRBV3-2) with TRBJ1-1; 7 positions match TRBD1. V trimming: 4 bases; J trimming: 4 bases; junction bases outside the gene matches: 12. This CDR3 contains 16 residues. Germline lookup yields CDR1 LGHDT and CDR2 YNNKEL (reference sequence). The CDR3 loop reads CASSPNGGGFGTEAFF. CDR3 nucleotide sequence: TGTGCCAGCAGCCCCAATGGAGGGGGCTTTGGCACTGAAGCTTTCTTT.

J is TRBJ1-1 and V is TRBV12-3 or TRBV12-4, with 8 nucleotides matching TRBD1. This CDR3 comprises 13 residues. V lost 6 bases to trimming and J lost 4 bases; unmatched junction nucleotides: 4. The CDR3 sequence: CASRRTGRTEAFF. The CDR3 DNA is TGTGCCAGCAGAAGGACAGGGCGCACTGAAGCTTTCTTT.

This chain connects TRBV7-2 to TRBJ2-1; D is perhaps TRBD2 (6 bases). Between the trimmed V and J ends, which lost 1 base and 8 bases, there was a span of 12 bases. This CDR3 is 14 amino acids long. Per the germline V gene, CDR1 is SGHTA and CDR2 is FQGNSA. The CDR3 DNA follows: TGTGCCAGCAGCTTAGGGGCGGGAACCTATGAGCAGTTCTTC. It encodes CASSLGAGTYEQFF.

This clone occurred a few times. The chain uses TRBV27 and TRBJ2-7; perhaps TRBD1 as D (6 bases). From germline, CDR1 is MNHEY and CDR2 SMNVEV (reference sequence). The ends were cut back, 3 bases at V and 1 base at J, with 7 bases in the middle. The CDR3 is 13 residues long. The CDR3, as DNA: TGTGCCAGCAGTTTCGGACAGTCCTACGAGCAGTACTTC. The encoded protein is CASSFGQSYEQYF.

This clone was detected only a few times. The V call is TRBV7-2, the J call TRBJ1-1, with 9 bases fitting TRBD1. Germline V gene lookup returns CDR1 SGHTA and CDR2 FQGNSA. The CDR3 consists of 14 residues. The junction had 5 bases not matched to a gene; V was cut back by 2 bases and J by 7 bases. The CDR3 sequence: CASSLMGQGDEAFF. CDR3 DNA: TGTGCCAGCAGCTTAATGGGACAGGGAGATGAAGCTTTCTTT.

DNA for the CDR3: TGTGCCAGCAGTCAACAGGGAAGGGGGACCCAGTACTTC. This encodes CASSQQGRGTQYF. V usage is TRBV28 and J usage is TRBJ2-5; possible D gene TRBD1, 6 bases. The CDR3 contains 13 residues. The V end lost 5 bases, the J end lost 7 bases, and 14 bases lay between the germline ends. The germline V gene encodes CDR1 MDHEN and CDR2 SYDVKM. Variable domain in full (rest from reference TRBV28 and TRBJ2-5): DVKVTQSSRYLVKRTGEKVFLECVQDMDHENMFWYRQDPGLGLRLIYFSYDVKMKEKGDIPEGYSVSREKKERFSLILESASTNQTSMYLCASSQQGRGTQYFGPGTRLLVL.

The chain's CDR3 is CAVRPSGGSSYEQYF. The CDR3, as DNA: TGTGCCGTCCGGCCTAGCGGGGGGAGCTCCTACGAGCAGTACTTC. The J gene is TRBJ2-7, the V gene TRBV27; 11 nucleotides align to TRBD2. Germline lookup yields CDR1 MNHEY and CDR2 SMNVEV (reference sequence). CDR3 length equals 15 residues. The trim removed 11 bases at V and 0 bases at J, leaving 9 bases unmatched.

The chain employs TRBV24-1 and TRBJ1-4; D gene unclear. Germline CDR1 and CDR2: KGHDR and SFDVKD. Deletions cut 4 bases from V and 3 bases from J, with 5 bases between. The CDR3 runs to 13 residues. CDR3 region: CATSEGANEKLFF. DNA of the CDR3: TGTGCCACCAGTGAAGGAGCTAATGAAAAACTGTTTTTT.

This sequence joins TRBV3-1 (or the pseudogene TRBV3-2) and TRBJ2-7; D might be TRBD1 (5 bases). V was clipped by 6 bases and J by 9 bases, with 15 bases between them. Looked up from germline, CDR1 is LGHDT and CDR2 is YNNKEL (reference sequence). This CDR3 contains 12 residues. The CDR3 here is CASSHPQGVQYF. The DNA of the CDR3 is TGTGCCAGCAGTCACCCTCAGGGTGTGCAGTACTTC.

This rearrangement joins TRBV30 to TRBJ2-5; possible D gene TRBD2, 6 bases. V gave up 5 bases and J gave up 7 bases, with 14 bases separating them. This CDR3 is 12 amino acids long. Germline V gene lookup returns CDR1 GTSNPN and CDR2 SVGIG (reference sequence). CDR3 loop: CAWGLLRGTQYF. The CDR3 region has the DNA TGTGCCTGGGGACTCCTGCGGGGGACCCAGTACTTC.

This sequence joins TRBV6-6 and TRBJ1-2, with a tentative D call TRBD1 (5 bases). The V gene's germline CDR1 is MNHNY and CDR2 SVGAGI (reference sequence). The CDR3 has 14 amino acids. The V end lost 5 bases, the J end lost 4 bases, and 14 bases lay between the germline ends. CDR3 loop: CASSPDRVVYGYTF. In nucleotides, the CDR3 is TGTGCCAGCAGTCCCGACAGAGTGGTCTATGGCTACACCTTC.

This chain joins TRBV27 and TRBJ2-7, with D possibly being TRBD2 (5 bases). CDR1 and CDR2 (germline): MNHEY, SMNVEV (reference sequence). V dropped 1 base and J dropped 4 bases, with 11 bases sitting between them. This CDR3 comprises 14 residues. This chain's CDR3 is CASSLYAGPYEQYF. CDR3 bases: TGTGCCAGCAGTTTATATGCGGGCCCATACGAGCAGTACTTC.

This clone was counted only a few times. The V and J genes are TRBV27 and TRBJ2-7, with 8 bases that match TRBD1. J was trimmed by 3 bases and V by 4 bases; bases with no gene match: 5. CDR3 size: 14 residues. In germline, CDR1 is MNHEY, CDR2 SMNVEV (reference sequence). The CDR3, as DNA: TGTGCCAGCAGTTGGACAGGGTTGGTCTACGAGCAGTACTTC. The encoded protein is CASSWTGLVYEQYF.

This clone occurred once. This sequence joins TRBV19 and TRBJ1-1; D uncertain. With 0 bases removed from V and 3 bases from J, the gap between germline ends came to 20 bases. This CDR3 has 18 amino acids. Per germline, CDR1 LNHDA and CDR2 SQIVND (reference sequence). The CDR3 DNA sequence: TGTGCCAGTAGTATAGATTCTATATATTTGAGAGGGTACACTGAAGCTTTCTTT. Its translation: CASSIDSIYLRGYTEAFF. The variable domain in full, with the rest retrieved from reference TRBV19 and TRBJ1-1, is DGGITQSPKYLFRKEGQNVTLSCEQNLNHDAMYWYRQDPGQGLRLIYYSQIVNDFQKGDIAEGYSVSREKKESFPLTVTSAQKNPTAFYLCASSIDSIYLRGYTEAFFGQGTRLTVV.

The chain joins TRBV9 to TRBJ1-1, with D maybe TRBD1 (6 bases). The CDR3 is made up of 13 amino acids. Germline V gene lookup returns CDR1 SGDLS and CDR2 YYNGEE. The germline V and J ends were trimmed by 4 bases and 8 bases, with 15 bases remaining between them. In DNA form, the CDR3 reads TGTGCCAGCAGCCTTAAAGAGGGGACAGAAGCTTTCTTT. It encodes CASSLKEGTEAFF.

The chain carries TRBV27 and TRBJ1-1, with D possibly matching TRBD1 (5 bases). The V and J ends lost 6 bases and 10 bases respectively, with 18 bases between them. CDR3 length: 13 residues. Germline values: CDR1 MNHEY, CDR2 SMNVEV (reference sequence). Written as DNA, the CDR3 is TGTGCCAGCAGACCCCCCCTAGGGGTGGGAGCTTTCTTT. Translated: CASRPPLGVGAFF.

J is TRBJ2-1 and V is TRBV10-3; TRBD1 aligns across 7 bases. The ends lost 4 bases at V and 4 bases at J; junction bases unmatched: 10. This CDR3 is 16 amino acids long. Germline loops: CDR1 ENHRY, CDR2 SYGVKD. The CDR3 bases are TGTGCCATCAGTGGCGAATCCGGGACAGCTTACAATGAGCAGTTCTTC. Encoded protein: CAISGESGTAYNEQFF.

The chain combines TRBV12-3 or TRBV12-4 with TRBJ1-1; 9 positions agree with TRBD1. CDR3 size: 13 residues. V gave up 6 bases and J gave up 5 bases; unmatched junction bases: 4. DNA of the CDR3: TGTGCCAGCAGCAGGACAGGGGCGACTGAAGCTTTCTTT. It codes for CASSRTGATEAFF.

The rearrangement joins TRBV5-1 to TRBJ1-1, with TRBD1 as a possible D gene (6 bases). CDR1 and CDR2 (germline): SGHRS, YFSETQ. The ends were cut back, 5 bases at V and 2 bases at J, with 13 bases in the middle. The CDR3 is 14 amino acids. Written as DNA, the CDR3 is TGCGCCAGCAGGACCGGGACACCTAACACTGAAGCTTTCTTT. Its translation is CASRTGTPNTEAFF.